The sequence of this TCR beta chain was determined in a study of shared clonotypes between healthy human individuals. Replicate sorted-subset PCRs were loaded with around 220 ng DNA, tens of thousands of T cell genomes. Profiled with immunoSEQ multiplex PCR; TCRdb holds only in-frame clones, not every one. Here the sample spans roughly 1,500,000 clones, roughly 98% being singletons. Germline assignment: CDR1 SGHAT and CDR2 FQNNGV. The CDR3 has 19 residues. Germline trimming cut 5 bases from V and 0 bases from J; bases unmatched to any gene: 10. Study-wide results and caveats: The four-donor shared clonotypes exceeded non-shared clonotypes in generation probability, with non-shared ones scoring lower. Naive subsets generally had larger estimated richness than memory subsets. Shared across four donors were roughly 5.3% of the naive CD4 clonotypes.

Notes on this clone: Its antigen is unidentified.

This sequence joins TRBV11-2 and TRBJ2-1, with 13 bases that match TRBD2. This clonotype was obtained from a man in his thirties or forties in good health. The specimen was naive CD4+ T cells sorted from blood. Subset: CD45RA+ positively selected. The CDR3 reads CASSESGLAGRSSYNEQFF. The CDR3 bases are TGTGCCAGCAGCGAATCGGGACTAGCGGGAAGAAGCTCCTACAATGAGCAGTTCTTC.